Reported below is one TCR beta chain. This entry belongs to a study of blood T cell repertoires in COVID-19. Background on the study: The United States, Italy and Spain were the sources of the acute and convalescent COVID-19 samples. The cDNA or gDNA used as material had been derived from T cells, B-cell-depleted T cells, or PBMCs.

In the original analysis: Nucleated cell counts were estimated from reference gene primer amplification. TCRdb keeps only in-frame clones here, not all; method: immunoSEQ multiplex PCR. V, J and clone size were drawn from that table, and D and trimming were deduced from the DNA. The data contain tens of thousands of clones, 86% of them singletons. The germline gives CDR1 GTSNPN, CDR2 SVGIG (reference sequence). The junction had 5 bases not matched to a gene; V was cut back by 3 bases and J by 2 bases. CDR3 length: 14 amino acids. Sequencing used peripheral blood. This TCR came from a woman aged 55 to 70 with acute or convalescent COVID-19. The V and J genes are TRBV30 and TRBJ1-2; 8 nucleotides match TRBD1. The DNA for the CDR3 is TGTGCCTGGAGCAAGACAGGGGCGAACTATGGCTACACCTTC. The encoded protein is CAWSKTGANYGYTF.